This T cell receptor beta chain stems from a study of CD8+ T cells in alopecia areata. Looked up from germline, CDR1 is GTSNPN and CDR2 is SVGIG (reference sequence). J gave up 0 bases and V 0 bases, and 6 bases lay outside the gene matches. The CDR3 consists of 16 residues. TCR sequencing used cDNA made by reverse transcription of extracted RNA. Sequencing was performed with immunoSEQ multiplex PCR; in TCRdb, only in-frame clones are kept and a portion is missing. The sample includes roughly 180,000 clones, 63% of them seen just once. The origin of this receptor is a human donor with alopecia areata. The chain carries TRBV30 and TRBJ1-1, with 8 bases matching TRBD1. The sequences come from CD4+ T cells sorted from blood, collected at week 0. In nucleotides, the CDR3 is TGTGCCTGGAGTGTTTCAGACAGGGGTATGAACACTGAAGCTTTCTTT. Translating it yields CAWSVSDRGMNTEAFF.